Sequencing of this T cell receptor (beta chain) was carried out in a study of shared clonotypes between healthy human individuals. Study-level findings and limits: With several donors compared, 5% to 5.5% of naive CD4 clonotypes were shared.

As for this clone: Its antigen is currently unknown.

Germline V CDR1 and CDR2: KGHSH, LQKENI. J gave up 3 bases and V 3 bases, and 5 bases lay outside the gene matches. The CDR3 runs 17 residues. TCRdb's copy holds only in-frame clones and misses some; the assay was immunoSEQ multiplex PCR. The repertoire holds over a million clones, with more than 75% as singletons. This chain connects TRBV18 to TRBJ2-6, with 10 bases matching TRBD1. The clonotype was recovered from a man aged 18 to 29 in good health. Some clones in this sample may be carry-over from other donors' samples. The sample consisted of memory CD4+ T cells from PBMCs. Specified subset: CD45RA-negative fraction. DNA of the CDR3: TGTGCCAGCTCACCGTACGGGACAGGGGTTGGGGCCAACGTCCTGACTTTC. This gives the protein CASSPYGTGVGANVLTF.